This T cell receptor beta chain was retrieved from a study of graft-versus-host responses after intestinal transplantation. Here immunoSEQ multiplex PCR was the method, and the copy in TCRdb shows in-frame clones only, minus some. The sample shows approximately 23,000 clones, about 48% of them seen only once. Irradiated, violet-dye-labeled stimulator cells, 200,000 in number, were plated with 200,000 CFSE-labeled responder cells. Material: alloreactive CD8+ T cells from a mixed lymphocyte reaction culture, obtained before transplantation. Subset defined: CFSE-low proliferating T cells sorted from roughly 6-day pre-transplant mixed lymphocyte reaction (GvH or HvG direction). This receptor was identified in a human patient who was an organ donor for intestinal transplantation.

This chain's CDR3 is CASSVQGANYGYTF. DNA of the CDR3: TGTGCCAGTAGTGTCCAGGGAGCTAACTATGGCTACACCTTC. This chain links TRBV19 with TRBJ1-2, with D possibly matching TRBD1 (5 bases). With 5 bases removed from V and 0 bases from J, the gap between germline ends came to 10 bases. The CDR3 runs 14 residues. Germline V CDR1 and CDR2: LNHDA, SQIVND (reference sequence).